Below are 21 T cell receptor beta chains sequenced from a single sample in a study of blood T cell repertoires in COVID-19 (dated by TCRdb to between 2020 and 2021). The library was obtained by the immunoSEQ multiplex PCR assay. The immuneACCESS repertoire file appears here via TCRdb, limited to in-frame rearrangements. These files lack a portion of the clones; in checked studies, under half of the deficit traces to unresolved V genes, and the cause of the others is not known. Here the sample has some 170,000 clones; approximately 87% occur a single time. Around 13% of the sample is taken by the ten largest. Sequencing was carried out using peripheral blood. All receptors derive from a woman in her seventies with COVID-19, enrolled during active disease.

The chain combines TRBV18 with TRBJ2-5, with 10 bases matching TRBD1. Germline loops: CDR1 KGHSH, CDR2 LQKENI. This CDR3 is 16 amino acids long. V was clipped by 1 base and J by 5 bases; unmatched bases: 7. The CDR3, as DNA: TGTGCCAGCTCACCACTGACCGGGACAGGGGTGGAGACCCAGTACTTC. This encodes CASSPLTGTGVETQYF.

This chain uses TRBV6-5 with TRBJ1-1; 7 positions agree with TRBD1. The germline V gene has CDR1 MNHEY and CDR2 SVGAGI. This CDR3 spans 16 amino acids. After removal of 2 bases from V and 0 bases from J, the junction contained 6 bases not matched to a gene. The CDR3 spells CASSYILQGLNTEAFF. The CDR3 nucleotides read TGTGCCAGCAGTTACATTCTACAGGGGTTGAACACTGAAGCTTTCTTT.

J is TRBJ1-1 and V is TRBV29-1; TRBD1 might be the D (5 bases). The CDR3 spans 12 residues. Germline CDR1 and CDR2: SQVTM and ANQGSEA. The V end lost 7 bases, the J end lost 4 bases, and 13 bases lay between the germline ends. CDR3 DNA: TGCAGCGCTAACCACAGGCGCACTGAAGCTTTCTTT. This codes for CSANHRRTEAFF.

J is TRBJ2-5 and V is TRBV7-2, with 7 bases matching TRBD2. CDR1 is SGHTA, CDR2 FQGNSA, per germline. The V and J ends lost 2 bases and 5 bases, in that order; junction bases with no gene match: 5. This CDR3 region has 14 residues. DNA for the CDR3: TGTGCCAGCAGCTTATTGAGCGGGACTGAGACCCAGTACTTC. Its translation: CASSLLSGTETQYF.

The rearrangement joins TRBV5-1 to TRBJ1-3; TRBD1 matches 10 bases. Germline-derived CDR1 and CDR2 are SGHRS and YFSETQ. Trimming removed 4 bases from V and 2 bases from J; junction bases left unmatched: 3. The CDR3 covers 15 residues. This CDR3 is CASSTGTGAGNTIYF. CDR3 DNA: TGCGCCAGCAGCACAGGGACAGGGGCTGGAAACACCATATATTTT.

The gene calls are TRBV24-1 and TRBJ1-2; D may be TRBD1 (5 bases). V lost 5 bases, J lost 10 bases, and 13 bases lay in between. The germline V gene has CDR1 KGHDR and CDR2 SFDVKD. The CDR3 sequence is 12 residues long. The DNA for the CDR3 is TGTGCCACCAGTGGATCGGGGGACGACTACACCTTC. Protein sequence: CATSGSGDDYTF.

The genes are TRBV4-1 and TRBJ2-5, with a possible D match to TRBD2 (6 bases). CDR3 size: 16 residues. V was trimmed by 1 base and J by 7 bases, leaving 19 bases between them. CDR1 is MGHRA, CDR2 YSYEKL, per germline. CDR3 coding DNA: TGCGCCAGCAGCCAAGGTTCGGCAACCCTCGGGGGGACCCAGTACTTC. This gives the protein CASSQGSATLGGTQYF.

This chain uses TRBV18 with TRBJ2-5, with a possible D match to TRBD2 (5 bases). The V end was cut by 4 bases, the J end by 5 bases, with 14 bases between. CDR1 is KGHSH and CDR2 is LQKENI in the germline V gene. This CDR3 spans 14 amino acids. The CDR3 sequence is CASSLAKLAETQYF. The CDR3 nucleotides read TGTGCCAGCTCACTCGCTAAGTTAGCGGAGACCCAGTACTTC.

The gene calls are TRBV6-1 and TRBJ1-4; 7 bases are a match to TRBD1. Per the germline V gene, CDR1 is MNHNS and CDR2 is SASEGT. The CDR3 covers 15 residues. Trimming took 2 bases from V and 5 from J; bases not matched to a gene: 5. The CDR3 loop reads CASSERGQLNEKLFF. CDR3 nucleotide sequence: TGTGCCAGCAGTGAAAGGGGACAGTTGAATGAAAAACTGTTTTTT.

The chain uses TRBV18 and TRBJ1-3; 8 bases agree with TRBD1. This CDR3 has 15 amino acids. V was clipped by 6 bases and J by 4 bases; unmatched bases: 8. Germline CDR1 reads KGHSH; CDR2 reads LQKENI. The CDR3 spells CASSLGQGTGNTIYF. Here the CDR3 DNA reads TGTGCCAGCTCGCTCGGACAGGGAACCGGAAACACCATATATTTT.

This clone showed up just a few times. This rearrangement joins TRBV30 to TRBJ1-2, with 7 positions matching TRBD1. The germline V gene has CDR1 GTSNPN and CDR2 SVGIG (reference sequence). The CDR3 consists of 13 residues. V lost 0 bases, J lost 4 bases, and 2 bases stayed unmatched. CDR3 residues: CAWSVQGSYGYTF. CDR3 coding DNA: TGTGCCTGGAGTGTACAGGGGAGCTATGGCTACACCTTC.

This clone has just one count. The rearrangement links TRBV18 to TRBJ2-7, with TRBD1 as a possible D gene (5 bases). Germline V gene lookup returns CDR1 KGHSH and CDR2 LQKENI. The CDR3 spans 15 residues. With 2 bases removed from V and 6 bases from J, the gap between germline ends came to 17 bases. This chain's CDR3 is CASSPSSGLISEQYF. For the CDR3, the DNA is TGTGCCAGCTCACCAAGTTCAGGGCTAATCAGCGAGCAGTACTTC.

The chain employs TRBV5-4 and TRBJ2-7, with TRBD1 matching over 7 bases. The CDR3 spans 15 residues. V gave up 0 bases and J gave up 5 bases; unmatched junction bases: 8. CDR1 and CDR2 from the germline V gene are SGHNT and YYREEE (reference sequence). The CDR3 region is CASSLGGGDIDEQYF. The CDR3 DNA reads as TGTGCCAGCAGCTTGGGAGGGGGCGACATCGACGAGCAGTACTTC.

This chain connects TRBV27 to TRBJ2-2, with 8 nucleotides matching TRBD2. This CDR3 is built from 19 residues. After removal of 1 base from V and 8 bases from J, the junction contained 18 bases not matched to a gene. The germline V gene encodes CDR1 MNHEY and CDR2 SMNVEV (reference sequence). Here the CDR3 reads CASSLLAGYNLGGPGELFF. In DNA, the CDR3 is TGTGCCAGCAGTTTATTAGCGGGGTATAATCTGGGGGGCCCTGGGGAGCTGTTTTTT.

The CDR3 spells CASSYSLAGAYEQYF. The CDR3 DNA is TGTGCCAGCAGTTACAGCCTAGCGGGAGCCTACGAGCAGTACTTC. The rearrangement uses TRBV6-5 and TRBJ2-7; 10 bases agree with TRBD2. V gave up 2 bases and J gave up 2 bases; unmatched junction bases: 3. Per germline, CDR1 MNHEY and CDR2 SVGAGI. This CDR3 contains 15 residues.

The J gene is TRBJ2-7, the V gene TRBV27, with a possible D match to TRBD1 (5 bases). Trimming took 1 base from V and 2 from J, leaving 6 bases between them. The CDR3 is 13 amino acids. Germline V lookup: CDR1 MNHEY, CDR2 SMNVEV (reference sequence). The CDR3 region has the DNA TGTGCCAGCAGTTTATGGGGCCCCTACGAGCAGTACTTC. Protein: CASSLWGPYEQYF.

The rearrangement joins TRBV30 to TRBJ2-1, with 9 bases fitting TRBD2. The V and J ends lost 2 bases and 6 bases, in that order; junction bases with no gene match: 14. CDR3 length equals 17 residues. Germline values: CDR1 GTSNPN, CDR2 SVGIG (reference sequence). CDR3 nucleotides: TGTGCCTGGAGTCCTCCGGGACTAGCCTCAGGTTCCAATGAGCAGTTCTTC. This gives the protein CAWSPPGLASGSNEQFF.

The chain links TRBV5-6 to TRBJ2-3; the match to TRBD2 covers 11 bases. CDR1 SGHDT and CDR2 YYEEEE come from the germline V gene. J was trimmed by 3 bases and V by 4 bases; bases with no gene match: 10. The CDR3 consists of 17 residues. The CDR3 DNA sequence: TGTGCCAGCAGCCTGGAGACTAGCGGGATTCCAACAGATACGCAGTATTTT. Translation: CASSLETSGIPTDTQYF. Drawing the rest from reference TRBV5-6 and TRBJ2-3, the complete variable domain is DAGVTQSPTHLIKTRGQQVTLRCSPKSGHDTVSWYQQALGQGPQFIFQYYEEEERQRGNFPDRFSGHQFPNYSSELNVNALLLGDSALYLCASSLETSGIPTDTQYFGPGTRLTVL.

This clone was observed a few times. The chain joins TRBV3-1 (or the pseudogene TRBV3-2) to TRBJ2-7, with 10 nucleotides matching TRBD2. Germline CDR1 is LGHDT and CDR2 is YNNKEL (reference sequence). The CDR3 runs 15 residues. V trimming: 0 bases; J trimming: 3 bases; junction bases outside the gene matches: 2. CDR3 in DNA: TGTGCCAGCAGCCAAGAACGGACTAGCGGCTACGAGCAGTACTTC. Translation gives CASSQERTSGYEQYF.

This clone was seen a handful of times. The chain combines TRBV9 with TRBJ1-2; 8 bases align to TRBD1. CDR1 and CDR2 (germline): SGDLS, YYNGEE. Losses at the gene ends were 4 bases for V and 8 bases for J; bases not matched to a gene: 10. The CDR3 contains 14 residues. The CDR3 sequence: CASSPAGGLSGYTF. CDR3 DNA sequence: TGTGCCAGCAGCCCCGCAGGGGGCCTTAGCGGCTACACCTTC.

The chain carries TRBV27 and TRBJ2-7, with 11 nucleotides matching TRBD1. The CDR3 length is 16 residues. Germline CDR1 MNHEY, CDR2 SMNVEV (reference sequence). Germline trimming cut 5 bases from V and 4 bases from J; bases unmatched to any gene: 10. CDR3 DNA sequence: TGTGCCAGCAGTCCCCCCCGGACAGGGGGCTGGTACGAGCAGTACTTC. This translates into CASSPPRTGGWYEQYF.